The 5 T cell receptor beta chains reported below all come from one sample, sequenced in a study of beta chain features in type 1 diabetes. Expressed TCRB transcripts got sequenced, as all isolated RNA was reverse transcribed. The method was immunoSEQ multiplex PCR; TCRdb's version includes in-frame clones alone and lacks a portion of them. The sample shows 350,000 to 400,000 clones, around 16% of them seen only once. Sequenced: naive CD4+ T cells from blood. These TCRs come from a woman between 18 and 29 years old in good health.

This chain connects TRBV6-5 to TRBJ2-1; weak D call: TRBD2 (5 bases). The CDR3 covers 14 residues. The germline V gene encodes CDR1 MNHEY and CDR2 SVGAGI. The V end was cut by 7 bases, the J end by 1 base, with 11 bases between. The CDR3 reads CASKRLGSYNEQFF. CDR3 nucleotides: TGTGCCAGCAAGCGGCTCGGTTCCTACAATGAGCAGTTCTTC.

This clone was observed a few times. The J gene is TRBJ2-7, the V gene TRBV4-1; 8 nucleotides line up with TRBD1. Germline V lookup: CDR1 MGHRA, CDR2 YSYEKL. CDR3 length: 17 amino acids. The V gene end was trimmed by 2 bases and the J gene end by 0 bases; junction bases not matched to a gene: 9. The CDR3 DNA is TGCGCCAGCAGCCAAAAAAGACAGGGGAAAGGCTCCTACGAGCAGTACTTC. Amino acids: CASSQKRQGKGSYEQYF.

The genes are TRBV15 and TRBJ1-1; no reliable D call. The CDR3 covers 13 residues. V dropped 6 bases and J dropped 4 bases, with 12 bases sitting between them. Germline V gives CDR1 LNHNV, CDR2 YYDKDF (reference sequence). The CDR3 DNA reads TGTGCCACCAGACCGCGGCTTGGCACTGAAGCTTTCTTT. It yields the protein CATRPRLGTEAFF.

This clone turned up a few times. V usage is TRBV6-5 and J usage is TRBJ1-5; maybe TRBD1 (6 bases). V lost 5 bases and J 5 bases, leaving 13 bases between the germline ends. Per the germline V gene, CDR1 is MNHEY and CDR2 is SVGAGI. CDR3 length: 14 amino acids. The chain's CDR3 is CASSVGGGDQPQHF. The CDR3 nucleotides read TGTGCCAGCAGTGTCGGCGGGGGCGATCAGCCCCAGCATTTT.

This chain links TRBV7-2 with TRBJ2-3, with 9 bases fitting TRBD2. In germline, CDR1 is SGHTA, CDR2 FQGNSA. CDR3 length: 16 amino acids. Trimming cost V 3 bases and J 6 bases; bases outside gene matches: 10. CDR3 DNA sequence: TGTGCCAGCAGCTTGGACGGCCGCGGGAGGGCGGATACGCAGTATTTT. This sequence encodes CASSLDGRGRADTQYF.